The 15 T cell receptor beta chains listed next were all sequenced from one sample in a study of T cell responses to AZD1222 COVID-19 vaccine. Profiled with immunoSEQ multiplex PCR; TCRdb holds only in-frame clones, not every one. The sample contains more than 85,000 clones, about 85% of which appear only once. The source was peripheral blood, collected on day 0 of AZD1222 vaccination. All receptors come from an adult in good health.

This clone has only one observation. This rearrangement joins TRBV7-3 to TRBJ2-3; TRBD2 is a possible D gene (6 bases). Germline-derived CDR1 and CDR2 are SGHTA and FQGTGA. V was cut by 3 bases and J by 3 bases, with 13 bases left in between. The CDR3 extends over 15 amino acids. CDR3 in DNA: TGTGCCAGCAGCTTTGGTGGGAGGATGACAGATACGCAGTATTTT. Encoded protein: CASSFGGRMTDTQYF.

The chain carries TRBV9 and TRBJ2-3; no firm D call. Trimming removed 4 bases from V and 5 bases from J, with 11 bases in between. The CDR3 covers 13 residues. In germline, CDR1 is SGDLS, CDR2 YYNGEE. CDR3 in amino acids: CASSTAAGDTQYF. In DNA form, the CDR3 reads TGTGCCAGCAGCACGGCCGCCGGAGATACGCAGTATTTT.

The chain links TRBV6-1 to TRBJ1-5; D is undetermined. The CDR3 has 15 amino acids. The V end was cut by 3 bases, the J end by 6 bases, with 15 bases between. The V gene's germline CDR1 is MNHNS and CDR2 SASEGT. Written as DNA, the CDR3 is TGTGCCAGCAGTGACCCCCCCGGGGAGGGTCAGCCCCAGCATTTT. Translating it yields CASSDPPGEGQPQHF.

The chain carries TRBV3-1 (or the pseudogene TRBV3-2) and TRBJ2-1, with 14 bases that match TRBD2. The CDR3 has 15 amino acids. J gave up 4 bases and V 7 bases, and 3 bases lay outside the gene matches. Germline V lookup: CDR1 LGHDT, CDR2 YNNKEL (reference sequence). In DNA, the CDR3 is TGTGCCAGCACCGGGACTAGCGGGGGATACAATGAGCAGTTCTTC. Its protein is CASTGTSGGYNEQFF.

The V and J genes are TRBV28 and TRBJ1-5; D may be TRBD1 (6 bases). Germline-derived CDR1 and CDR2 are MDHEN and SYDVKM. This CDR3 is 16 amino acids long. Trimming removed 8 bases from V and 6 bases from J, with 23 bases in between. The CDR3 DNA is TGTGCCAGCGAAATAAACACCAGGGGCAAGGGTCAGCCCCAGCATTTT. This translates into CASEINTRGKGQPQHF. Full variable domain (remainder filled in from reference TRBV28 and TRBJ1-5): DVKVTQSSRYLVKRTGEKVFLECVQDMDHENMFWYRQDPGLGLRLIYFSYDVKMKEKGDIPEGYSVSREKKERFSLILESASTNQTSMYLCASEINTRGKGQPQHFGDGTRLSIL.

The rearrangement joins TRBV6-1 to TRBJ2-2; a possible D gene is TRBD1 (5 bases). This CDR3 comprises 19 residues. CDR1 is MNHNS, CDR2 SASEGT, per germline. V gave up 2 bases and J gave up 0 bases, with 19 bases separating them. The CDR3 sequence: CASSERVRGRTANTGELFF. The CDR3 coding sequence is TGTGCCAGCAGTGAACGGGTTAGGGGAAGGACCGCGAACACCGGGGAGCTGTTTTTT.

This rearrangement joins TRBV3-1 (or the pseudogene TRBV3-2) to TRBJ1-2; D unclear. This CDR3 is 14 amino acids long. Trimming took 7 bases from V and 4 from J, leaving 16 bases between them. Germline V gene data show CDR1 as LGHDT and CDR2 as YNNKEL (reference sequence). For the CDR3, the DNA is TGTGCCAGCACCCAGACAAGGAGCTCCTATGGCTACACCTTC. Amino acid sequence: CASTQTRSSYGYTF.

This clone turned up a few times. Here the CDR3 reads CSASTASGGAHEQYF. In DNA, the CDR3 is TGCAGTGCTAGTACTGCTAGCGGGGGGGCCCACGAGCAGTACTTC. The V call is TRBV20-1, the J call TRBJ2-7; TRBD2 matches 12 bases. The CDR3 length is 15 residues. V lost 3 bases and J lost 5; bases outside the gene matches: 8. Germline CDR1 is DFQATT and CDR2 is SNEGSKA (reference sequence).

The count of this clone is one. This rearrangement joins TRBV24-1 to TRBJ2-3, with D perhaps matching TRBD2 (6 bases). Per the germline V gene, CDR1 is KGHDR and CDR2 is SFDVKD. V lost 5 bases, J lost 6 bases, and 17 bases lay in between. The CDR3 is made up of 15 amino acids. CDR3 loop: CATSGASALGDTQYF. The CDR3 DNA follows: TGTGCCACCAGTGGTGCTAGCGCGTTAGGGGATACGCAGTATTTT.

The chain combines TRBV28 with TRBJ2-7; perhaps TRBD1 as D (5 bases). The CDR3 extends over 13 amino acids. CDR1 MDHEN and CDR2 SYDVKM come from the germline V gene. Trimming left V 6 bases short and J 2 bases short, with 11 bases between. DNA for the CDR3: TGTGCCAGCAGGAGAGACAGTCCCTACGAGCAGTACTTC. As protein: CASRRDSPYEQYF.

This rearrangement joins TRBV2 to TRBJ1-1; 9 bases are a match to TRBD1. The germline V gene encodes CDR1 SNHLY and CDR2 FYNNEI. The CDR3 spans 15 residues. J gave up 4 bases and V 3 bases, and 6 bases lay outside the gene matches. This CDR3 is CASSDGQGKGTEAFF. The CDR3 coding sequence is TGTGCCAGCAGTGATGGACAGGGGAAAGGCACTGAAGCTTTCTTT.

The V and J genes are TRBV29-1 and TRBJ1-3; 10 bases match TRBD1. CDR3 length: 15 residues. V was pared by 4 bases and J by 4 bases, with 7 bases of the junction left unmatched. Germline values: CDR1 SQVTM, CDR2 ANQGSEA. CDR3 residues: CSVATGTGAGNTIYF. Written as DNA, the CDR3 is TGCAGCGTTGCGACCGGGACAGGGGCGGGAAACACCATATATTTT.

The chain joins TRBV2 to TRBJ1-2, with D maybe TRBD1 (6 bases). This CDR3 contains 13 residues. The ends were cut back, 8 bases at V and 4 bases at J, with 14 bases in the middle. CDR1 and CDR2 from the germline V gene are SNHLY and FYNNEI. CDR3 loop: CASDRSFLYGYTF. CDR3 coding DNA: TGTGCCAGCGACAGGTCCTTCCTCTATGGCTACACCTTC.

This clone was seen a few times. The CDR3 here is CASSAFRGVTEAFF. The DNA for the CDR3 is TGTGCCAGTAGTGCCTTCAGGGGCGTGACTGAAGCTTTCTTT. The chain carries TRBV19 and TRBJ1-1, with a tentative D call TRBD1 (6 bases). This CDR3 is built from 14 residues. Germline V CDR1 and CDR2: LNHDA, SQIVND (reference sequence). V lost 5 bases, J lost 5 bases, and 15 bases lay in between.

A word on this clone: Without the conserved terminal phenylalanine or tryptophan, this CDR3 likely stems from a read error. Because the CDR3's place on the DNA is in doubt, the DNA is left out and the CDR3 is given as listed by TCRdb. The chain links TRBV21-1 to TRBJ1-2; TRBD1 is taken as the D call from the table, unchecked against the DNA. TRBV21-1 is described as a pseudogene. Counting both end residues, the CDR3 totals 11 amino acids. This CDR3 is CASKGRRSPPD.